This T cell receptor (beta chain) was captured in a study of cytomegalovirus exposure and HLA in healthy donors. Study summary: The same platform was used for the 120 validation repertoires and the roughly 600 first-cohort repertoires, a later analysis reported.

TCRdb's table, derived via immunoSEQ multiplex PCR, lists solely in-frame clones and lacks some. The table lists over 200,000 clones, 90% of them singletons. The germline V gene encodes CDR1 MNHNS and CDR2 SASEGT. The V end was cut by 6 bases, the J end by 5 bases, with 8 bases between. This CDR3 comprises 11 residues. The donors were members of the validation cohort comprising over a hundred subjects, separate from the roughly 700-subject first cohort. The V gene is TRBV6-1, the J gene TRBJ2-7, with unresolved D. The sample comprised PBMCs. The clonotype originates from a woman in her thirties in good health and CMV-seronegative. The CDR3 DNA follows: TGTGCCAGCAGCAGGATCCACGAGCAGTACTTC. It yields the protein CASSRIHEQYF.